These T cell receptor beta chains were read from a single sample in a study of T cell responses to AZD1222 COVID-19 vaccine. The method was immunoSEQ multiplex PCR; TCRdb's version includes in-frame clones alone and lacks a portion of them. The sample lists 95,000 to 150,000 clones, roughly 90% occurring once. Sequencing used peripheral blood, obtained on day 0 of AZD1222 vaccination. The receptors shown here come from an adult in good health. The CDR3 runs from the conserved cysteine through the conserved F or W. D genes are given only for firm matches. Clone size appears in some rows only: once, few, many, or a class for an expanded clone.

d_call	v_call	j_call	clone_size	cdr3_aa	cdr3_nt
.	TRBV19	TRBJ1-5	once	CASIPTAGRVWAQPQHF	TGTGCCAGTATCCCGACGGCAGGGAGGGTATGGGCTCAGCCCCAGCATTTT
.	TRBV10-2	TRBJ1-1	.	CASSESAPFEAFF	TGCGCCAGCAGTGAGTCGGCCCCTTTTGAAGCTTTCTTT
TRBD1	TRBV5-6	TRBJ1-2	.	CASSTTGVGYGYTF	TGTGCCAGCAGCACCACAGGGGTTGGCTATGGCTACACCTTC
.	TRBV6-6	TRBJ1-4	.	CASSTPALDLNEKLFF	TGTGCCAGCAGTACCCCCGCCCTGGACCTTAATGAAAAACTGTTTTTT
.	TRBV6-2/TRBV6-3	TRBJ2-7	.	CASSRRQEYYEQYF	TGTGCCAGCAGTCGACGACAGGAGTACTACGAGCAGTACTTC
.	TRBV5-1	TRBJ2-1	.	CASSLAEGQGKFF	TGCGCCAGCAGCTTGGCCGAGGGTCAGGGGAAGTTCTTC
.	TRBV7-9	TRBJ2-3	once	CASSSRDTQYF	TGTGCCAGCAGCTCCCGAGATACGCAGTATTTT
.	TRBV27	TRBJ2-7	.	CASMKGQGQAGGYYEQYF	TGTGCCAGCATGAAGGGACAGGGCCAAGCGGGAGGTTACTACGAGCAGTACTTC
TRBD1	TRBV30	TRBJ1-2	.	CAWSATGGGNYGYTF	TGTGCCTGGAGTGCTACAGGGGGCGGGAACTATGGCTACACCTTC
TRBD1	TRBV6-2/TRBV6-3	TRBJ1-5	.	CASSLQGGSNQPQHF	TGTGCCAGCAGTCTGCAGGGGGGGAGCAATCAGCCCCAGCATTTT
.	TRBV5-1	TRBJ2-5	.	CASSSSIIGAGETQYF	TGCGCCAGCAGCTCCAGCATTATCGGGGCAGGGGAGACCCAGTACTTC
.	TRBV2	TRBJ2-5	.	CASSEGLQETQYF	TGTGCCAGCAGTGAGGGGCTGCAAGAGACCCAGTACTTC
.	TRBV29-1	TRBJ1-2	.	CSAREGGHGYTF	TGCAGCGCGCGTGAAGGGGGGCACGGCTACACCTTC
.	TRBV25-1	TRBJ1-4	.	CASSKGQSQGVHEKLFF	TGTGCCAGCAGCAAGGGTCAGTCACAGGGAGTCCATGAAAAACTGTTTTTT
.	TRBV12-5	TRBJ1-1	.	CASGLVLRSGTEAFF	TGTGCTAGTGGTTTGGTACTAAGATCGGGGACTGAAGCTTTCTTT
TRBD1	TRBV6-2/TRBV6-3	TRBJ2-7	.	CASSFRTGSGSYEQYF	TGTGCCAGCAGTTTTAGGACAGGGAGTGGCTCCTACGAGCAGTACTTC